This T cell receptor (beta chain) emerged from a study of PD-1 blockade in classical Hodgkin lymphoma. Overall study: Treatment was intravenous nivolumab, 3 mg/kg every 2 weeks, until progression. Notes on the study in general: Significantly greater TCR diversity emerged by C4D1 in CD4+ cells but not CD8+ cells. Diversity similar to that of newly diagnosed patients was seen at baseline in complete responders.

Every patient experienced relapse after autologous stem cell transplantation, and brentuximab vedotin exposure varied. Progressive disease, partial response or complete response was each patient's best response. The germline CDR1 and CDR2 sequences are MGHRA and YSYEKL. With 4 bases removed from V and 4 bases from J, the gap between germline ends came to 16 bases. The CDR3 sequence is 15 residues long. Here immunoSEQ multiplex PCR was the method, and the copy in TCRdb shows in-frame clones only, minus some. The sample shows about 58,000 clones, 91% of them seen only once. The sample holds one count of this clone. Antigen: not known.

This sequence was found in a human donor with classical Hodgkin lymphoma. V gene TRBV4-1 combines with J gene TRBJ2-5; D possibly corresponds to TRBD2 (6 bases). Sequenced here: peripheral blood mononuclear cells (PBMCs), sampled before the second cycle of nivolumab. The CDR3 region is CASSLLGGGAETQYF. CDR3 coding DNA: TGCGCCAGCAGCCTTCTAGGAGGAGGGGCAGAGACCCAGTACTTC.